Listed below are T cell receptor beta chains from one sample, sequenced in a study of blood T cells in healthy people across ages. TCRdb passed the 5' RACE reads through MiXCR, listing each CDR3 protein once. The sample lists over 600,000 distinct CDR3 sequences, around 50% occurring once. Sequencing was performed on blood. The receptors derive from an older man in good health. Each CDR3 is given with its conserved first and last residue. A D gene is named only where the DNA matches it firmly. Expanded clones are given a class, and other clones once, few, many or no size at all.

V gene	clone size	D gene	J gene	CDR3 length	CDR3 protein	CDR3 DNA
TRBV6-5	once	-	TRBJ2-3	15	CASKGWGARTDTQYF	TGTGCCAGCAAGGGTTGGGGGGCGCGCACAGATACGCAGTATTTT
TRBV5-6	few	TRBD2	TRBJ2-3	15	CASCALAGRTDTQYF	TGTGCCAGCTGCGCCCTAGCGGGACGCACAGATACGCAGTATTTT
TRBV11-2	-	TRBD2	TRBJ2-1	16	CASSLEQSSGRNLQFF	TGTGCCAGCAGCTTAGAACAGTCTAGCGGGAGGAATTTGCAGTTCTTC
TRBV4-2	few	-	TRBJ1-1	17	CASSQDGGGQGRTEAFF	TGTGCCAGCAGCCAAGACGGAGGAGGCCAGGGGAGGACTGAAGCTTTCTTT
TRBV7-2	-	-	TRBJ1-2	13	CASSVMDRDGYTF	TGTGCCAGCAGCGTAATGGACAGAGATGGCTACACCTTC
TRBV5-5	few	-	TRBJ2-1	15	CASSLDYFSYNEQFF	TGTGCCAGCAGCTTAGACTATTTTTCCTACAATGAGCAGTTCTTC
TRBV6-2/TRBV6-3	-	-	TRBJ1-5	15	CASGWGGGNNQPQHF	TGTGCCAGCGGTTGGGGAGGAGGAAACAATCAGCCCCAGCATTTT
TRBV5-1	-	TRBD1	TRBJ1-1	14	CASSNGQGYTEAFF	TGCGCCAGCAGTAACGGACAGGGGTACACTGAAGCTTTCTTT
TRBV7-2	many	-	TRBJ1-2	12	CASSLAGGGYTF	TGTGCCAGCAGTTTAGCCGGGGGAGGCTACACCTTC
TRBV7-9	-	TRBD1	TRBJ1-1	14	CASSSNTGVTEAFF	TGTGCCAGCAGCTCCAACACAGGGGTCACTGAAGCTTTCTTT